Listed below are T cell receptor beta chains from one sample, sequenced in a study of regulatory T cells in long-lasting Graves disease. A single record per CDR3 protein comes from TCRdb applying MiXCR to the multiplex PCR reads. This table holds more than 300,000 distinct CDR3 sequences, 15% found once. The sequencing here drew on peripheral blood mononuclear cells (PBMCs), taken at new diagnosis, from a patient treated with antithyroid drugs. Receptors originate from a female donor with Graves disease. Each CDR3 is given with its conserved first and last residue. The D gene is left open where the match is weak. Size is stated for part of the rows, as once, few or many counts, or as a class when the clone is expanded.

size,J,V,D,DNA,CDR3
few,TRBJ2-1,TRBV29-1,.,TGCAGCGTTGCGGGATCTCCCTACAATGAGCAGTTCTTC,CSVAGSPYNEQFF
many,TRBJ1-1,TRBV13,.,TGTGCCAGCAGCTTAGGACGGAGCAGTGAAGCTTTCTTT,CASSLGRSSEAFF
many,TRBJ2-3,TRBV24-1,.,TGTGCCACCAGTGATAACAGGGCATCGGGAGATACGCAGTATTTT,CATSDNRASGDTQYF
many,TRBJ2-1,TRBV11-3,.,TGTGCCAGCAGCTTAGGAACATACGAGCAGTTCTTC,CASSLGTYEQFF
.,TRBJ2-1,TRBV9,TRBD1,TGTGCCAGCAGCGCCTCCGGGACAGGGGTCAATGAGCAGTTCTTC,CASSASGTGVNEQFF
many,TRBJ1-1,TRBV6-1,.,TGTGCCAGCAGATTCCAGGGGACTGAAGCTTTCTTT,CASRFQGTEAFF
.,TRBJ2-3,TRBV2,.,TGTGCCAGCAGCTTAGTAGGACACCGGTCGCGCGCAGATACGCAGTATTTT,CASSLVGHRSRADTQYF
many,TRBJ1-1,TRBV27,.,TGTGCCAGCAGTTTATCAGTGCTTGGGACTGAAGCTTTCTTT,CASSLSVLGTEAFF
once,TRBJ2-2,TRBV18,TRBD1,TGTGCCAGCTCACCGTTCGGACAGGGGGCGAGCGGGGAGCTGTTTTTT,CASSPFGQGASGELFF
.,TRBJ2-7,TRBV7-9,TRBD2,TGTGCCAGCAGCAGTAGCGGGACGACGCAATACGAGCAGTACTTC,CASSSSGTTQYEQYF
.,TRBJ1-6,TRBV6-1,.,TGTGCCAGCACCGGAGGCCCACAAAGCTCCTATAATTCACCCCTCCACTTT,CASTGGPQSSYNSPLHF
many,TRBJ2-2,TRBV19,TRBD1,TGTGCCAGCAGCACCCGGGACAGGGACACCGGGGAGCTGTTTTTT,CASSTRDRDTGELFF
many,TRBJ2-2,TRBV2,TRBD1,TGTGCCAGCAGTGATCAGGGGGCGGGGACCGGGGAGCTGTTTTTT,CASSDQGAGTGELFF
many,TRBJ2-3,TRBV6-5,.,TGTGCCAGCAGTTACTCGGGCCCGCACGATACGCAGTATTTT,CASSYSGPHDTQYF
many,TRBJ1-1,TRBV6-1,.,TGTGCCAGCAGTGAAGACGCCCAGGGCTACACTGAAGCTTTCTTT,CASSEDAQGYTEAFF
many,TRBJ1-5,TRBV6-5,TRBD1,TGTGCCAGCAGATACAGGGGACGGCAGCCCCAGCATTTT,CASRYRGRQPQHF
many,TRBJ2-7,TRBV20-1,TRBD1,TGCAGTGCTAGGGGTTGGGGACAGGGGATCCACGAGCAGTACTTC,CSARGWGQGIHEQYF
.,TRBJ2-1,TRBV19,.,TGTGCCAGTAGTATCTCCCAGAGAACCTACAATGAGCAGTTCTTC,CASSISQRTYNEQFF
many,TRBJ1-1,TRBV20-1,.,TGCAGTGCTAGAGATCTACAGAACACTGAAGCTTTCTTT,CSARDLQNTEAFF
.,TRBJ1-1,TRBV19,.,TGTGCCAGTAGTATAGCCGCGAACACTGAAGCTTTCTTT,CASSIAANTEAFF
many,TRBJ2-3,TRBV7-2,TRBD1,TGTGCCAGCATGGGATCGGGACAGGGGTGGAAGAGCACAGATACGCAGTATTTT,CASMGSGQGWKSTDTQYF
few,TRBJ2-2,TRBV7-2,TRBD1,TGTGCCAGCAGCAGACCGGGACAGGTAGCGAACACCGGGGAGCTGTTTTTT,CASSRPGQVANTGELFF
many,TRBJ2-3,TRBV5-1,TRBD2,TGCGCCAGCAGCCCCCCAATAGCGGGGGGGCCATCAGATACGCGGTATTTT,CASSPPIAGGPSDTRYF
many,TRBJ2-3,TRBV7-2,.,TGTGCCAGCAGCTTATTGCCGGGTAGGGGAGATACGCAGTATTTT,CASSLLPGRGDTQYF
many,TRBJ2-2,TRBV27,TRBD1,TGTGCCAGCAGTTCGGGACAGGACACCGGGGAGCTGTTTTTT,CASSSGQDTGELFF
few,TRBJ2-1,TRBV9,TRBD2,TGTGCCAGCAGCTTCACGGGGACTAGGGCTGGGGGTGAGCAGTTCTTC,CASSFTGTRAGGEQFF
.,TRBJ1-2,TRBV4-2,.,TGTGCCAGCAGCCAAGAAGGTGAATCGGACGGCTACACCTTC,CASSQEGESDGYTF
once,TRBJ1-5,TRBV27,TRBD1,TGTGCCAGCAGTTTGACAGGGGGCGCCAATCAGCCCCAGCATTTT,CASSLTGGANQPQHF
.,TRBJ2-1,TRBV19,.,TGTGCCAGTAGTATTGGGCTATTCTTTGAGCAGTTCTTC,CASSIGLFFEQFF
.,TRBJ2-5,TRBV12-3/TRBV12-4,.,TGTGCCAGCAGTTTAAGGCTAGCTCAAGAGACCCAGTACTTC,CASSLRLAQETQYF
many,TRBJ1-2,TRBV12-3/TRBV12-4,.,TGTGCCAGCAGCTTAGAAGGGGGATATGGCTACACCTTC,CASSLEGGYGYTF
many,TRBJ1-3,TRBV6-1,.,TGTGCCAGCTCCCCCCGAATACAGCGTTACTCTGGAAACACCATATATTTT,CASSPRIQRYSGNTIYF
many,TRBJ2-1,TRBV24-1,.,TGTGCCACCAGTGAAAACCACTCAACCGAGCAGTTCTTC,CATSENHSTEQFF
many,TRBJ1-1,TRBV5-5,TRBD1,TGTGCCAGCAGCTCCGGGACAGGGAACACTGAAGCTTTCTTT,CASSSGTGNTEAFF
.,TRBJ2-7,TRBV27,TRBD1,TGTGCCAGCAGTAGCGGGGACAGGGGCTCCTACGAGCAGTACTTC,CASSSGDRGSYEQYF
many,TRBJ2-7,TRBV5-1,.,TGCGCCAGCAGCTTGGATTTCCCACGGATCGATGGGCAGTACTTC,CASSLDFPRIDGQYF
.,TRBJ2-3,TRBV5-1,TRBD1,TGCGCCAGCAGCCTGGGGTACAGGGGGAGGACAGATACGCAGTATTTT,CASSLGYRGRTDTQYF
many,TRBJ1-5,TRBV12-3/TRBV12-4,.,TGTGCCAGCAGTTCTCGGTCTCAGCCCCAGCATTTT,CASSSRSQPQHF
many,TRBJ2-3,TRBV5-1,.,TGCGCCAGCAGCCACGACTTGGGCACAGATACGCAGTATTTT,CASSHDLGTDTQYF
many,TRBJ1-2,TRBV7-9,TRBD1,TGTGCCAGCAGCTACACAGGGGATGGCTATGGCTACACCTTC,CASSYTGDGYGYTF
many,TRBJ2-7,TRBV27,TRBD2,TGTGCCAGCAGTTTAGTAGCGGGAGGGTTCTCCTACGAGCAGTACTTC,CASSLVAGGFSYEQYF
many,TRBJ1-5,TRBV12-3/TRBV12-4,TRBD1,TGTGCCAGCAAATCAGGGGGTTTCAATCAGCCCCAGCATTTT,CASKSGGFNQPQHF
many,TRBJ2-7,TRBV7-9,TRBD2,TGTGCCAGCAGTCGACCGACTAGCGGGGATCCCAACGAGCAGTACTTC,CASSRPTSGDPNEQYF
many,TRBJ2-1,TRBV2,.,TGTGCCAGCAGTGGAGTCAGGGGCAATGAGCAGTTCTTC,CASSGVRGNEQFF
many,TRBJ1-4,TRBV16,TRBD1,TGTGCCAGCAGCCCTGACAGGGACGGTGAAAAACTGTTTTTT,CASSPDRDGEKLFF
.,TRBJ1-5,TRBV20-1,.,TGCAGTGCTAGAGCCAGCCTGAATCAGCCCCAGCATTTT,CSARASLNQPQHF
.,TRBJ1-4,TRBV12-3/TRBV12-4,.,TGTGCCAGCAGTTTAGCGGGGTTTGGTGAAAAACTGTTTTTT,CASSLAGFGEKLFF
many,TRBJ1-2,TRBV7-2,.,TGTGCCAGCAGCTTATCCGCAGGGACGGACTATGGCTACACCTTC,CASSLSAGTDYGYTF
many,TRBJ2-3,TRBV7-2,.,TGTGCCAGCAGCTTAGGACTCCCGGGAAGCACAGATACGCAGTATTTT,CASSLGLPGSTDTQYF